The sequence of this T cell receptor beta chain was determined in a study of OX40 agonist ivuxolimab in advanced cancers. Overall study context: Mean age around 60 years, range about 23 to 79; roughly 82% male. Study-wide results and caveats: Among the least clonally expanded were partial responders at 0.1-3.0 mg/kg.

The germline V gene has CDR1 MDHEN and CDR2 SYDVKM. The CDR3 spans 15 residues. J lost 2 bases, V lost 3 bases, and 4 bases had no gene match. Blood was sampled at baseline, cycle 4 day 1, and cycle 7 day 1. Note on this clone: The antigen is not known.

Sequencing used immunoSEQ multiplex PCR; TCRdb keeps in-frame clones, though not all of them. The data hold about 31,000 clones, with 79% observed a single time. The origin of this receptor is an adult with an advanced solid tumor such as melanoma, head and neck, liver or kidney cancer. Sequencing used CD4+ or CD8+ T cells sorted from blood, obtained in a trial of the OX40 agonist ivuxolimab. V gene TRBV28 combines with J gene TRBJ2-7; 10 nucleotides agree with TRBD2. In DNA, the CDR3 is TGTGCCAGCAGTTTTCTAGCGGGGGTCACCTACGAGCAGTACTTC. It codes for CASSFLAGVTYEQYF.